The source of this TCR beta chain is a study of blood T cell repertoires in COVID-19. Study overall: Italy, Spain and the United States were the sources of the convalescent and acute COVID-19 samples. In each case, the material was cDNA or gDNA derived from T cells, B-cell-depleted T cells, or PBMCs.

Authors' analysis steps: It was from reference gene primer amplification that nucleated cell counts were estimated. TCRdb's table, derived via immunoSEQ multiplex PCR, lists solely in-frame clones and lacks some. From that table come the V and J calls and clone size; the DNA was used to work out D and trimming. The sample yields about 62,000 clones, more than 80% seen once. V trimming: 2 bases; J trimming: 8 bases; junction bases outside the gene matches: 10. Germline CDR1 SGDLS, CDR2 YYNGEE. CDR3 length: 15 residues. The Seattle patients, enrolled during active infection, were followed longitudinally.

The sequencing sample was made of peripheral blood. This rearrangement joins TRBV9 to TRBJ1-2; TRBD1 agrees at 9 bases. The sequence was obtained from a woman in her fifties or sixties with COVID-19, enrolled during active disease. The CDR3 DNA reads TGTGCCAGCAGCGTGGAGGGGACAGGGTTCGGCGGCTACACCTTC. Its translation: CASSVEGTGFGGYTF.